A selection of T cell receptor beta chains follows, all from one sample in a study of PD-1 blockade in classical Hodgkin lymphoma. TCRdb's table, derived via immunoSEQ multiplex PCR, lists solely in-frame clones and lacks some. The sample carries around 9,000 clones, around nine tenths recorded once. The input for sequencing was peripheral blood mononuclear cells (PBMCs), taken before the fourth cycle of nivolumab. These receptors came from a human donor with classical Hodgkin lymphoma. Each CDR3 is given with its conserved first and last residue. The order of the fields is V gene, J gene, D gene, clone size, CDR3 protein, CDR3 DNA. The D gene is left open where the match is weak. Size is stated for part of the rows, as once, few or many counts, or as a class when the clone is expanded.

V: TRBV19
J: TRBJ2-3
D: -
size: -
CDR3: CASSTGLTDTQYF
DNA: TGTGCCAGTAGTACGGGTCTCACAGATACGCAGTATTTT

V: TRBV28
J: TRBJ1-2
D: -
size: -
CDR3: CASSLNYGYTF
DNA: TGTGCCAGCAGTCTTAACTATGGCTACACCTTC

V: TRBV20-1
J: TRBJ1-1
D: -
size: -
CDR3: CSAWDGGAFF
DNA: TGCAGTGCCTGGGACGGTGGGGCTTTCTTT

V: TRBV27
J: TRBJ1-1
D: -
size: -
CDR3: CASSLGVGWNTEAFF
DNA: TGTGCCAGCAGTTTAGGAGTAGGGTGGAACACTGAAGCTTTCTTT

V: TRBV9
J: TRBJ2-2
D: -
size: -
CDR3: CASSVLERGRGTGELFF
DNA: TGTGCCAGCAGCGTATTGGAGAGGGGACGTGGAACCGGGGAGCTGTTTTTT

V: TRBV6-5
J: TRBJ2-7
D: TRBD1
size: -
CDR3: CASSYSGTGMQYF
DNA: TGTGCCAGCAGTTACTCCGGGACAGGGATGCAGTACTTC

V: TRBV9
J: TRBJ1-1
D: -
size: -
CDR3: CASSVEARTEAFF
DNA: TGTGCCAGCAGCGTAGAAGCCAGAACTGAAGCTTTCTTT

V: TRBV7-9
J: TRBJ2-2
D: -
size: -
CDR3: CASSFGRQYTGELFF
DNA: TGTGCCAGCAGCTTCGGGCGGCAGTACACCGGGGAGCTGTTTTTT

V: TRBV2
J: TRBJ2-1
D: -
size: -
CDR3: CASTRHYSSSYNEQFF
DNA: TGTGCCAGCACCCGACATTACTCGAGCTCCTACAATGAGCAGTTCTTC

V: TRBV27
J: TRBJ1-5
D: TRBD1
size: -
CDR3: CASSLRQGAQPQHF
DNA: TGTGCCAGCAGTTTACGACAGGGGGCCCAGCCCCAGCATTTT

V: TRBV7-8
J: TRBJ2-1
D: TRBD1
size: -
CDR3: CASSTRDRANEQFF
DNA: TGTGCCAGCAGCACCCGGGACAGGGCCAATGAGCAGTTCTTC

V: TRBV5-8
J: TRBJ1-2
D: -
size: few
CDR3: CASSLGDGYGYTF
DNA: TGTGCCAGCAGCTTGGGGGACGGCTATGGCTACACCTTC

V: TRBV13
J: TRBJ1-3
D: -
size: few
CDR3: CASSLNTGSSGNTIYF
DNA: TGTGCCAGCAGCTTAAACACTGGGAGCTCTGGAAACACCATATATTTT

V: TRBV10-2
J: TRBJ1-3
D: -
size: -
CDR3: CASSEVRSSGNTIYF
DNA: TGCGCCAGCAGTGAGGTACGGAGCTCTGGAAACACCATATATTTT

V: TRBV7-9
J: TRBJ1-2
D: TRBD1
size: -
CDR3: CASSLVHRSGTGGGYTF
DNA: TGTGCCAGCAGCTTAGTGCACCGCTCCGGGACAGGGGGAGGCTACACCTTC

V: TRBV6-5
J: TRBJ2-7
D: -
size: -
CDR3: CATSDPFSYEQYF
DNA: TGTGCCACCTCGGACCCTTTTTCCTACGAGCAGTACTTC

V: TRBV2
J: TRBJ1-5
D: -
size: -
CDR3: CASSTRGVVRGNQPQHF
DNA: TGTGCCAGCAGTACTAGGGGGGTAGTAAGGGGCAATCAGCCCCAGCATTTT

V: TRBV28
J: TRBJ1-2
D: -
size: -
CDR3: CASSLDGRAVYGYTF
DNA: TGTGCCAGCAGTTTAGACGGCAGGGCGGTCTATGGCTACACCTTC

V: TRBV18
J: TRBJ2-7
D: TRBD2
size: -
CDR3: CASSPRLAGGSYEQYF
DNA: TGTGCCAGCTCACCACGACTAGCGGGGGGGTCCTACGAGCAGTACTTC

V: TRBV4-1
J: TRBJ2-1
D: -
size: -
CDR3: CASSQDRSLYNEQFF
DNA: TGCGCCAGCAGCCAAGACCGGTCCCTCTACAATGAGCAGTTCTTC

V: TRBV18
J: TRBJ1-1
D: TRBD1
size: few
CDR3: CASSRETGRTEAFF
DNA: TGTGCCAGCTCACGGGAGACAGGGCGTACTGAAGCTTTCTTT

V: TRBV6-5
J: TRBJ2-1
D: -
size: -
CDR3: CASSYRARGNEQFF
DNA: TGTGCCAGCAGTTATAGGGCTCGGGGTAATGAGCAGTTCTTC

V: TRBV7-9
J: TRBJ2-2
D: -
size: -
CDR3: CASRLRGSQDTGELFF
DNA: TGTGCCAGCAGATTAAGGGGATCTCAGGACACCGGGGAGCTGTTTTTT